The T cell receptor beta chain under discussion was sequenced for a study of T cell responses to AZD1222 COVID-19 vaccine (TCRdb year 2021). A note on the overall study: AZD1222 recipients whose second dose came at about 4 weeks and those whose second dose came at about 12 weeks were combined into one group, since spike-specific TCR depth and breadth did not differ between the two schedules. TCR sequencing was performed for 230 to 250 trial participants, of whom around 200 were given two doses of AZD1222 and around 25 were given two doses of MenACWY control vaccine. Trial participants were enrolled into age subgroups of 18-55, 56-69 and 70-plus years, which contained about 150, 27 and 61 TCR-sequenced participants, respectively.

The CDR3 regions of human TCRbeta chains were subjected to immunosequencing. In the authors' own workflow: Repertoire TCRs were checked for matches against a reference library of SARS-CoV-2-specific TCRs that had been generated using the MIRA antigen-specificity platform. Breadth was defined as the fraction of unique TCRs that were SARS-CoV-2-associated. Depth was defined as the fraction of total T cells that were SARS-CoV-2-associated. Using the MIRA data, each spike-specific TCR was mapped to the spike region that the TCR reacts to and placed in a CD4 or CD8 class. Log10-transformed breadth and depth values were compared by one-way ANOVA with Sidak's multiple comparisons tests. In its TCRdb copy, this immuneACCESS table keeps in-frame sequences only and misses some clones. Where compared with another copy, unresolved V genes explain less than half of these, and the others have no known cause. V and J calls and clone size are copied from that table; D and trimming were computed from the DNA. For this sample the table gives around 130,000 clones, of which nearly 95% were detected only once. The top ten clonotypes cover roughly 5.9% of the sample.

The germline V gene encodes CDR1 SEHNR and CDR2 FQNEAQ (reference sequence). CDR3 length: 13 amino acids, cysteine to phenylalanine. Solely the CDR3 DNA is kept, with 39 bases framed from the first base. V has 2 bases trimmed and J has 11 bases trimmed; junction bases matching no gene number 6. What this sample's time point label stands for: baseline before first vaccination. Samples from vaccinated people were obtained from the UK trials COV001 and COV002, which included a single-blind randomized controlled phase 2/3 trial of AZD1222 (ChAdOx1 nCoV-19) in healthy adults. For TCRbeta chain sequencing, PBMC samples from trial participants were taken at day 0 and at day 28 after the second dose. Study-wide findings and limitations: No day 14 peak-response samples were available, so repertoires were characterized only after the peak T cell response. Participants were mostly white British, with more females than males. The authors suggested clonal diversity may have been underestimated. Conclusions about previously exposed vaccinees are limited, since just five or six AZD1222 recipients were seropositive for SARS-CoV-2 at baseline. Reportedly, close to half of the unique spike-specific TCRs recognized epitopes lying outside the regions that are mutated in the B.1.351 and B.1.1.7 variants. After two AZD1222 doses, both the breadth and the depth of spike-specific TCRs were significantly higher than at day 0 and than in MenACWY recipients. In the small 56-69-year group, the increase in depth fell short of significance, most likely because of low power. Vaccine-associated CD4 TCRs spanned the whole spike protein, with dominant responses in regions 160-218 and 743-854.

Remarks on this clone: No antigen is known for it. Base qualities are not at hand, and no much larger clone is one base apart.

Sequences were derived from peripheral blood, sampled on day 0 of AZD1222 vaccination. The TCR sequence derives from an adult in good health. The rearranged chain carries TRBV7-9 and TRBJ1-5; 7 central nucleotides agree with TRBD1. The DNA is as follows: TGTGCCAGCAGCTTAAGACAGGGTGCGTCCCAGCATTTT. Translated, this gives CASSLRQGASQHF.